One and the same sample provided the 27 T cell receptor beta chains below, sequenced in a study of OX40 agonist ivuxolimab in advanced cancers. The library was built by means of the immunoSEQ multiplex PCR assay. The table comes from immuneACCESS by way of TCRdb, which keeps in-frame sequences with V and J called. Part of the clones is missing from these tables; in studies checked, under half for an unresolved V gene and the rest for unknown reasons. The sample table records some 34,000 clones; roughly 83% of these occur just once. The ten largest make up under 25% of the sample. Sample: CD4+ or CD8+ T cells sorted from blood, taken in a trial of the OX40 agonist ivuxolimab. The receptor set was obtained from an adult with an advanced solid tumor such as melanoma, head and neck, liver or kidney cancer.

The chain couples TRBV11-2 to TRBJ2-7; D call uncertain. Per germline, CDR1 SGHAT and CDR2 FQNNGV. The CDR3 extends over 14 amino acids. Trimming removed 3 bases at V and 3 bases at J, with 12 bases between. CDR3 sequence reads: CASSFQVGRYEQYF. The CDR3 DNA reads TGTGCCAGCAGCTTTCAAGTAGGGCGCTACGAGCAGTACTTC.

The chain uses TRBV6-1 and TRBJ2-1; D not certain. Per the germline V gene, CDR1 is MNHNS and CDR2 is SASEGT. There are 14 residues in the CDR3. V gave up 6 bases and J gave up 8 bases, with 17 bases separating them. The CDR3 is CASRGWASWDEQFF. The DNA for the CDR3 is TGTGCCAGCAGGGGGTGGGCATCCTGGGATGAGCAGTTCTTC.

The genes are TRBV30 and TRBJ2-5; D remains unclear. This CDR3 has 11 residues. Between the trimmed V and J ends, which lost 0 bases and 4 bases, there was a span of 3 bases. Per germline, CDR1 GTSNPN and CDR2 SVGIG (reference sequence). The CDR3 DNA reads TGTGCCTGGAGTGTCGGAGAGACCCAGTACTTC. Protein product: CAWSVGETQYF.

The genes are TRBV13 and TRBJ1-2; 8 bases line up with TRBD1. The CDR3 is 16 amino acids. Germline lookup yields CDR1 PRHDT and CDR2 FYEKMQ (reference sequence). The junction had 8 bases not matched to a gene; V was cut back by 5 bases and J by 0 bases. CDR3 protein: CASSPWGQETNYGYTF. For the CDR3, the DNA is TGTGCCAGCAGCCCATGGGGACAGGAAACTAACTATGGCTACACCTTC.

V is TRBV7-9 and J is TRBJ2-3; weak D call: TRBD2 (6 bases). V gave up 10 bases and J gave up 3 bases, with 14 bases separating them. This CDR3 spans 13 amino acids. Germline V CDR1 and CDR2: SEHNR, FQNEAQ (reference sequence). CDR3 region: CAIPGLGTDTQYF. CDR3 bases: TGTGCCATCCCGGGACTGGGGACAGATACGCAGTATTTT.

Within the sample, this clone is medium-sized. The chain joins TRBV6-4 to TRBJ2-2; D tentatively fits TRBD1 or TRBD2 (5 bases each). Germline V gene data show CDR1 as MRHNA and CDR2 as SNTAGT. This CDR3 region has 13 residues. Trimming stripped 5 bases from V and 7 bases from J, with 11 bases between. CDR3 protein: CASSLGENGELFF. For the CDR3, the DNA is TGTGCCAGCAGTTTGGGGGAGAACGGGGAGCTGTTTTTT.

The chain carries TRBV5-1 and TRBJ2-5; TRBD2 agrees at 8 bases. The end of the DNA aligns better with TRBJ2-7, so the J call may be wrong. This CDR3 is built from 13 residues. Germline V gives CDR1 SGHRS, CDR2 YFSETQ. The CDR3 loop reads CASSLGLANEQYF. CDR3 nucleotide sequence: TGCGCCAGCAGCTTGGGACTAGCGAACGAGCAGTACTTC.

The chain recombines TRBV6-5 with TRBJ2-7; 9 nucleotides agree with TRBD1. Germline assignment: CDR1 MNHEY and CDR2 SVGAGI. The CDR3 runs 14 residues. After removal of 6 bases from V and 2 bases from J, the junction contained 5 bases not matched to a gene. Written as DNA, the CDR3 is TGTGCCAGCAGAGGAGGGGACAGGGCCTACGAGCAGTACTTC. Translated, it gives CASRGGDRAYEQYF.

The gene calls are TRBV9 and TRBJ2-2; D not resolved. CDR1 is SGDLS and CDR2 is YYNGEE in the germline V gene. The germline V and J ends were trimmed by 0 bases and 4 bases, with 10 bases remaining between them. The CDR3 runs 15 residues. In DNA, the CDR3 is TGTGCCAGCAGCGTAGGTACCTACTCCACCGGGGAGCTGTTTTTT. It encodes CASSVGTYSTGELFF.

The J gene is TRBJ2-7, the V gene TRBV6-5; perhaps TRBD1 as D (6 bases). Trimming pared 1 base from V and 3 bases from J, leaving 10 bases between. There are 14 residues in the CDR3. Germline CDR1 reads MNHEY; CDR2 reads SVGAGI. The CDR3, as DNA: TGTGCCAGCAGTTACTTCCTGACAGGCTACGAGCAGTACTTC. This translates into CASSYFLTGYEQYF.

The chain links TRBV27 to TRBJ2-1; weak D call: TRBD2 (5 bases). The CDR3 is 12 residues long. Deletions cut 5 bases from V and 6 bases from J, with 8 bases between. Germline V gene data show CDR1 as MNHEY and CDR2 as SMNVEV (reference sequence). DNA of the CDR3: TGTGCCAGCAGTGGGAGCGGCAATGAGCAGTTCTTC. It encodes CASSGSGNEQFF.

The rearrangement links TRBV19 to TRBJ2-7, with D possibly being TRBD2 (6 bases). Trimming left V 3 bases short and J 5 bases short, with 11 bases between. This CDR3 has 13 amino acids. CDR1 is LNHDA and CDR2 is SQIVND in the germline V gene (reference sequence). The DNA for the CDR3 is TGTGCCAGTAGTATCGGGGGTTGGGACGAGCAGTACTTC. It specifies CASSIGGWDEQYF.

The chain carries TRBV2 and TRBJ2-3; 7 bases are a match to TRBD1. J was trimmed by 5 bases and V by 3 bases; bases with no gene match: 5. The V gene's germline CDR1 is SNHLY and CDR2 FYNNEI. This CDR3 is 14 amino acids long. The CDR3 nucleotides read TGTGCCAGCAGTGAGCAGGGGGTTGGAGATACGCAGTATTTT. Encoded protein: CASSEQGVGDTQYF.

The CDR3 protein is CASSQSGTQEETQYF. In DNA, the CDR3 is TGCGCCAGCAGCCAATCCGGGACTCAAGAAGAGACCCAGTACTTC. The rearrangement uses TRBV4-1 and TRBJ2-5; a weak D match, TRBD2 (6 bases). The germline V gene encodes CDR1 MGHRA and CDR2 YSYEKL. V shed 2 bases and J shed 3 bases, with 13 bases lying between them. The length of the CDR3 is 15 residues.

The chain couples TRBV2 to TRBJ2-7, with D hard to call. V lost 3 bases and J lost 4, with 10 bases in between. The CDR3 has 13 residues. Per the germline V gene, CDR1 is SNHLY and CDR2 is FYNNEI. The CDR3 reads CASSDFGEYEQYF. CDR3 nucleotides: TGTGCCAGCAGTGACTTCGGAGAATACGAGCAGTACTTC. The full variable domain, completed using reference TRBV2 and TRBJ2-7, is EPEVTQTPSHQVTQMGQEVILRCVPISNHLYFYWYRQILGQKVEFLVSFYNNEISEKSEIFDDQFSVERPDGSNFTLKIRSTKLEDSAMYFCASSDFGEYEQYFGPGTRLTVT.

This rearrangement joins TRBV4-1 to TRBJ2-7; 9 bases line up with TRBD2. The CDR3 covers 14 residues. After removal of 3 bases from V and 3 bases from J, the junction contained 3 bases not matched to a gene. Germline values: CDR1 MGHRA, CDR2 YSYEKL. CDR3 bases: TGCGCCAGCAGCCAGGGGACTAGCCTCTACGAGCAGTACTTC. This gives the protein CASSQGTSLYEQYF.

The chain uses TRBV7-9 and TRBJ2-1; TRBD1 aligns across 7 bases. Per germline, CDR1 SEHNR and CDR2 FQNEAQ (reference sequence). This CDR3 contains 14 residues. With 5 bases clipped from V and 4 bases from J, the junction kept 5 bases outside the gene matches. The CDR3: CASSRPGQYNEQFF. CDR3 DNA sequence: TGTGCCAGCAGCAGACCGGGACAGTACAATGAGCAGTTCTTC.

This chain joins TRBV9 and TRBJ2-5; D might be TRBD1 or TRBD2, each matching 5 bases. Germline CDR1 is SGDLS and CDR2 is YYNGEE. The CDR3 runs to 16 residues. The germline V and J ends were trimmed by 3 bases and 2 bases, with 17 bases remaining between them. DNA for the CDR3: TGTGCCAGCAGCGAACACGGGACGGAGGAACAAGAGACCCAGTACTTC. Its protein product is CASSEHGTEEQETQYF. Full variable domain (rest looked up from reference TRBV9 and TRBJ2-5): DSGVTQTPKHLITATGQRVTLRCSPRSGDLSVYWYQQSLDQGLQFLIQYYNGEERAKGNILERFSAQQFPDLHSELNLSSLELGDSALYFCASSEHGTEEQETQYFGPGTRLLVL.

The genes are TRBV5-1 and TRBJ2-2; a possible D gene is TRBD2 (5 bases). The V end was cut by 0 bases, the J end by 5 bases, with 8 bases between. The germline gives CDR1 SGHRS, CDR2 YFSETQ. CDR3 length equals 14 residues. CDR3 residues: CASSLAGKTGELFF. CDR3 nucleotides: TGCGCCAGCAGCTTGGCCGGGAAAACCGGGGAGCTGTTTTTT.

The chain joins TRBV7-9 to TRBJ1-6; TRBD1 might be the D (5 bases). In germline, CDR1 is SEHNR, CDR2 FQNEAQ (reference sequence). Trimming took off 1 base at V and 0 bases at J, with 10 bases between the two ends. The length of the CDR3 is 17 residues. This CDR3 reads CASSLERGSSYNSPLHF. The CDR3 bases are TGTGCCAGCAGCTTAGAAAGGGGAAGCTCCTATAATTCACCCCTCCACTTT. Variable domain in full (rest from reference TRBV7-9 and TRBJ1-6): DTGVSQNPRHKITKRGQNVTFRCDPISEHNRLYWYRQTLGQGPEFLTYFQNEAQLEKSRLLSDRFSAERPKGSFSTLEIQRTEQGDSAMYLCASSLERGSSYNSPLHFGNGTRLTVT.

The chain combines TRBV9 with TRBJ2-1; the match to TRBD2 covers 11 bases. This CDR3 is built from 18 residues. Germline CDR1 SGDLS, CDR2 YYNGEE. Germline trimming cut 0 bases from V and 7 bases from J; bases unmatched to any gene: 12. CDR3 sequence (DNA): TGTGCCAGCAGCGTAGAGAATAGCGGGGGGGCCCCGGGAAATGAGCAGTTCTTC. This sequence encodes CASSVENSGGAPGNEQFF.

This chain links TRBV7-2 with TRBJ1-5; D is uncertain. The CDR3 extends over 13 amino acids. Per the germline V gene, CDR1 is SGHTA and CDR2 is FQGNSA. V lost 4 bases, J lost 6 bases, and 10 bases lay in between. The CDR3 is CASSSGNLQPQHF. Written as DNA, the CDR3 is TGTGCCAGCAGCTCCGGGAATCTTCAGCCCCAGCATTTT.

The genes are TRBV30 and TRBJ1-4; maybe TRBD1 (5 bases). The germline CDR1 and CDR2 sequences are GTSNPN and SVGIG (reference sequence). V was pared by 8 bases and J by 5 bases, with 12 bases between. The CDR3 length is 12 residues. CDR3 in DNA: TGTGCCGGGGACGTAGGGAATGAAAAACTGTTTTTT. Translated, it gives CAGDVGNEKLFF. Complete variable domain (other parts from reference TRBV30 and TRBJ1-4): SQTIHQWPATLVQPVGSPLSLECTVEGTSNPNLYWYRQAAGRGLQLLFYSVGIGQISSEVPQNLSASRPQDRQFILSSKKLLLSDSGFYLCAGDVGNEKLFFGSGTQLSVL.

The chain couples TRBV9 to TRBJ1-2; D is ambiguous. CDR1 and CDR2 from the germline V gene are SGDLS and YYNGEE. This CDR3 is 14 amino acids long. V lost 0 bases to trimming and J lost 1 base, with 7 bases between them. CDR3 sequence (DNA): TGTGCCAGCAGCGTAGAAAACAGTAACTATGGCTACACCTTC. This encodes CASSVENSNYGYTF.

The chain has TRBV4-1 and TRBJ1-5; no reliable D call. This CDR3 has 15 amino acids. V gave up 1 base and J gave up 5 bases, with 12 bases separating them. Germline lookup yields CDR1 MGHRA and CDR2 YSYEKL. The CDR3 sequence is CASSQGVFSDQPQHF. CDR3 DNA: TGCGCCAGCAGCCAAGGTGTCTTCTCGGATCAGCCCCAGCATTTT.

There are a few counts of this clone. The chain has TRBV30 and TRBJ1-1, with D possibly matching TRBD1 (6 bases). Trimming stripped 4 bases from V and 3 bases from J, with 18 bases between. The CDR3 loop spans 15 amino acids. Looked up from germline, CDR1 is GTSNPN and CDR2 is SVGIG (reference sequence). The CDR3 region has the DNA TGTGCCTGGACTCCGGACAGTAGAGGATACACTGAAGCTTTCTTT. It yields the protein CAWTPDSRGYTEAFF.

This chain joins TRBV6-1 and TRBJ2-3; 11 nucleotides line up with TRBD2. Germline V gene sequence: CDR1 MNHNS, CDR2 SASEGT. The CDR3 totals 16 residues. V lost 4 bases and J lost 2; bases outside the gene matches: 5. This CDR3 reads CASSATSGGPTDTQYF. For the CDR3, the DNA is TGTGCCAGCAGTGCAACTAGCGGGGGTCCCACAGATACGCAGTATTTT.